The rows below give T cell receptor beta chains drawn from one sample of a study of blood T cell repertoires in COVID-19. Sequenced by immunoSEQ multiplex PCR; TCRdb stores in-frame clones only, minus some. There are approximately 350,000 clones in the sample; about 90% occur only once, and approximately 3.1% lies in the top ten. The sequenced material came from PBMCs or T cells enriched from blood (not recorded which). These receptors were collected from a woman aged 25 to 45 who had recovered from COVID-19. Each CDR3 is given with its conserved first and last residue. A row's size may be missing; if present it is once, few, many or a size class.

clone_size: -
v_call: TRBV4-1
cdr3_aa: CASSQEASWQADTQYF

clone_size: -
v_call: TRBV28
cdr3_aa: CASSIGQNTEAFF

clone_size: -
v_call: TRBV10-3
cdr3_aa: CAISESRGYRTDTQYF

clone_size: -
v_call: TRBV27
cdr3_aa: CASSLGTANNQPQHF

clone_size: -
v_call: TRBV6-5
cdr3_aa: CASSWGTGPTPGELFF

clone_size: -
v_call: TRBV2
cdr3_aa: CASSQAAGFEQYF

clone_size: -
v_call: TRBV5-8
cdr3_aa: CASSFRVLSSYEQYF

clone_size: few
v_call: TRBV27
cdr3_aa: CAKTGRVSYEQYF

clone_size: once
v_call: TRBV19
cdr3_aa: CASSIGDFAGELFF

clone_size: -
v_call: TRBV7-9
cdr3_aa: CASSPPGQAYEQYF

clone_size: -
v_call: TRBV5-6
cdr3_aa: CASSLGPPSGRGEQYF

clone_size: -
v_call: TRBV27
cdr3_aa: CASSDRTGDGYTF

clone_size: -
v_call: TRBV9
cdr3_aa: CASSVASQGAGNEQFF

clone_size: few
v_call: TRBV15
cdr3_aa: CATSPVGLRGGETQYF

clone_size: few
v_call: TRBV7-9
cdr3_aa: CASSFPREGGSSPLHF

clone_size: -
v_call: TRBV19
cdr3_aa: CASSISAGGLEQYF

clone_size: -
v_call: TRBV6-5
cdr3_aa: CASSTPTGANYGYTF

clone_size: -
v_call: TRBV28
cdr3_aa: CASSLRDWRYTAGNTIYF

clone_size: -
v_call: TRBV2
cdr3_aa: CASSDDRGRSYEQYF

clone_size: few
v_call: TRBV4-1
cdr3_aa: CASSQTTSGREADTQYF

clone_size: -
v_call: TRBV5-1
cdr3_aa: CASSPNPAGGYEQYF

clone_size: few
v_call: TRBV5-1
cdr3_aa: CASSLGSGINQPQHF

clone_size: many
v_call: TRBV7-7
cdr3_aa: CASSLTGGATNEKLFF

clone_size: -
v_call: TRBV5-1
cdr3_aa: CASRSEVQGRAFF

clone_size: -
v_call: TRBV5-1
cdr3_aa: CASSPSGQDAYEQYF

clone_size: -
v_call: TRBV7-2
cdr3_aa: CASSFPGNTDTQYF

clone_size: -
v_call: TRBV4-2
cdr3_aa: CASSQVGTPNTEAFF

clone_size: -
v_call: TRBV3-1/TRBV3-2
cdr3_aa: CASSLGLAGDEQYF

clone_size: -
v_call: TRBV1
cdr3_aa: CTRIVRLDYNEQFF

clone_size: -
v_call: TRBV5-1
cdr3_aa: CASSLYDSEKLFF

clone_size: many
v_call: TRBV5-1
cdr3_aa: CASSLVGLAAGELFF

clone_size: -
v_call: TRBV3-1/TRBV3-2
cdr3_aa: CASSRGGMGNQPQHF

clone_size: -
v_call: TRBV3-1/TRBV3-2
cdr3_aa: CASSKAGGGIYGYTF

clone_size: -
v_call: TRBV27
cdr3_aa: CASSPQTGGDEKLFF

clone_size: -
v_call: TRBV6-1
cdr3_aa: CASSGPLFRGANEKLFF

clone_size: few
v_call: TRBV19
cdr3_aa: CASLQGSGGANVLTF

clone_size: -
v_call: TRBV7-2
cdr3_aa: CASSPDLAGFADTQYF

clone_size: -
v_call: TRBV2
cdr3_aa: CASRAGQGAGTEAFF

clone_size: -
v_call: TRBV4-2
cdr3_aa: CASRYSDLAKNIQYF

clone_size: -
v_call: TRBV11-2
cdr3_aa: CASSLQGYSNQPQHF

clone_size: -
v_call: TRBV29-1
cdr3_aa: CSIDGGNTEAFF

clone_size: -
v_call: TRBV4-1
cdr3_aa: CASSPQGIDGYTF

clone_size: -
v_call: TRBV7-2
cdr3_aa: CASSALAGGGEQYF

clone_size: -
v_call: TRBV19
cdr3_aa: CASSIAGGVQPQHF

clone_size: -
v_call: TRBV4-2
cdr3_aa: CASSQVTGGSRDTQYF

clone_size: -
v_call: TRBV6-6
cdr3_aa: CASSYSVDRFYGYTF

clone_size: -
v_call: TRBV5-1
cdr3_aa: CASSPTSGKETQYF

clone_size: -
v_call: TRBV5-4
cdr3_aa: CASTASGGLGETQYF

clone_size: -
v_call: TRBV13
cdr3_aa: CASSLGLRDTEAFF

clone_size: -
v_call: TRBV19
cdr3_aa: CASTLGGSGDTQYF

clone_size: -
v_call: TRBV6-5
cdr3_aa: CASSPPGQAAFF

clone_size: -
v_call: TRBV5-5
cdr3_aa: CASSLYPTGELFF

clone_size: -
v_call: TRBV7-8
cdr3_aa: CASSSTRQGAWEKLFF

clone_size: -
v_call: TRBV7-3
cdr3_aa: CASSLTAPGAQYF

clone_size: -
v_call: TRBV11-2
cdr3_aa: CASSSRDRNTGELFF

clone_size: -
v_call: TRBV5-4
cdr3_aa: CASSLIQPGRDEQFF